This TCR beta chain was recovered during a study of CD8+ T cells in alopecia areata. Study as a whole: Treated patients' severity was scored by percentage of affected scalp area. The study's findings and limits: Whether baseline CD8+ expansion is linked to response remains uncertain, given a single nonresponder. It was less clear whether patients shared TCRs than it was in mice, possibly because of HLA.

cDNA reverse transcribed from extracted RNA served as the sequencing template. Using immunoSEQ multiplex PCR, the repertoire was profiled, and TCRdb retains in-frame clones only, with some absent. The sample lists 190,000 or so clones, around 50% occurring once. Germline V CDR1 and CDR2: MNHEY, SMNVEV (reference sequence). The CDR3 covers 13 residues. V lost 8 bases and J 0 bases, leaving 11 bases between the germline ends. Specified treatment: oral pan-JAK inhibitor, 5-10 mg twice daily. Alopecia areata patients provided lesional scalp punch biopsies and peripheral blood. For this clone: Its antigen remains unidentified.

Sequences were derived from CD8+ T cells sorted from blood, sampled at week 24, from a patient treated with tofacitinib. The chain couples TRBV27 to TRBJ2-7; the D gene could be TRBD1 or TRBD2 (6 bases each). The receptor comes from a human donor with alopecia areata. CDR3 sequence reads: CASSRGHSYEQYF. The CDR3 nucleotides read TGTGCCAGCTCCCGGGGGCACTCCTACGAGCAGTACTTC.